One sample yielded the 28 T cell receptor beta chains listed below, sequenced in a study of kidney transplant recipient with SARS-CoV-2 infection. TCRdb re-analysed the reads in MiXCR, keeping a single row per CDR3 protein. The sample records fewer than 250,000 distinct CDR3 sequences, around 28% being singletons. The material sequenced was a blood sample, taken at baseline and between days 110 and 120 from a kidney transplant recipient. The receptors come from a young adult male patient who had COVID-19 and was a kidney transplant recipient. Some T cells may be provided by the graft donor.

To note about this clonotype: This sequence may be a read error, since a much larger clone differs from it by one base. The V gene is TRBV3-1, the J gene TRBJ1-2; the D is unclear. V was cut by 4 bases and J by 4 bases, with 22 bases left in between. CDR3 size: 17 residues. Germline CDR1 reads LGHDT; CDR2 reads YNNKEL (reference sequence). CDR3 loop: CASSRRNTLRKTYGYTF. The CDR3 DNA is TGTGCCAGCAGCCGTAGAAACACCCTTCGAAAGACCTATGGCTACACCTTC.

In this sample, this clonotype turned up many times. The chain carries TRBV15 and TRBJ2-1; the D is unclear. The CDR3 consists of 15 residues. V was clipped by 1 base and J by 3 bases, with 10 bases between them. CDR1 is LNHNV, CDR2 YYDKDF, per germline (reference sequence). Written as DNA, the CDR3 is TGTGCCACCAGCAGAGCTTTTGATTACTACAATGAGCAGTTCTTC. Translating gives CATSRAFDYYNEQFF.

This clonotype occurred a few times. This rearrangement joins TRBV5-1 to TRBJ1-1; no firm D call. CDR1 and CDR2 (germline): SGHRS, YFSETQ. CDR3 length equals 13 residues. Trimming stripped 2 bases from V and 1 base from J, with 6 bases between. CDR3 nucleotide sequence: TGCGCCAGCAGCTTAACAAGGAACACTGAAGCTTTCTTT. This sequence encodes CASSLTRNTEAFF.

This clonotype was seen repeatedly, ten times or more. The chain is built from TRBV11-1 and TRBJ1-2; D is ambiguous. CDR1 is SGHAT and CDR2 is FQDESV in the germline V gene (reference sequence). This CDR3 has 17 residues. V lost 5 bases and J lost 4, with 23 bases in between. Written as DNA, the CDR3 is TGTGCCAGCAGCGCGTTAGGTAAGGCTGGAAAGACCTATGGCTACACCTTC. It codes for CASSALGKAGKTYGYTF.

This chain uses TRBV20-1 with TRBJ2-1, with 8 bases aligning to TRBD2. The CDR3 is 14 residues long. Germline CDR1 and CDR2: DFQATT and SNEGSKA (reference sequence). The V segment lost 5 bases and the J segment 8 bases; nucleotides outside the gene matches: 11. The CDR3 loop reads CSAPLAGLVDEQFF. DNA for the CDR3: TGCAGTGCTCCTTTAGCGGGGTTAGTCGATGAGCAGTTCTTC.

This clonotype has just a few counts. A much larger clone differs by one base, so this may be a read error. CDR3 nucleotides: TGTGCCAGCAGCTCCCGACGGGGACGCGCGAACTACGAGCAGTACTTC. Encoded protein: CASSSRRGRANYEQYF. The chain couples TRBV5-4 to TRBJ2-7, with D possibly being TRBD1 or TRBD2 (5 bases each). The CDR3 covers 16 residues. Trimming took 3 bases from V and 3 from J, leaving 19 bases between them. Germline-derived CDR1 and CDR2 are SGHNT and YYREEE (reference sequence).

As regards this clonotype: This may come from a read error, since a much larger clone is one base off. The rearrangement uses TRBV7-2 and TRBJ1-5; 7 nucleotides line up with TRBD1. J was trimmed by 2 bases and V by 8 bases; bases with no gene match: 6. Germline lookup yields CDR1 SGHTA and CDR2 FQGNSA. The CDR3 consists of 14 residues. CDR3: CASGVTGGNQPQHF. The CDR3 nucleotides are TGTGCCAGCGGCGTTACAGGGGGCAATCAGCCCCAGCATTTT.

About this clonotype: A much larger clone differs by one base, so this may be a read error. The chain links TRBV4-2 to TRBJ1-4; D not certain. The CDR3 sequence is 13 residues long. CDR1 is LGHNA and CDR2 is YNFKEQ in the germline V gene. The CDR3 sequence: CASSQGTPENLFF. The CDR3 nucleotides are TGTGCCAGCAGCCAAGGGACGCCAGAAAACCTGTTTTTT.

Comments on this clonotype: This could be a read error, since a much larger clone is one nucleotide away. The V gene is TRBV12-3 or TRBV12-4, the J gene TRBJ2-2; 8 bases align to TRBD1. The length of the CDR3 is 17 residues. The CDR3 spells CASSPLLTGANTVELFF. The CDR3 DNA sequence: TGTGCCAGCAGTCCTCTCCTGACAGGGGCGAACACCGTGGAGCTGTTTTTT.

About this clonotype: A read error may produce the germline difference seen at one junction end. The J gene is TRBJ2-4, the V gene TRBV3-1, with D maybe TRBD2 (5 bases). CDR1 and CDR2 from the germline V gene are LGHDT and YNNKEL (reference sequence). This CDR3 has 17 residues. The chain's CDR3 is CASSHPRGHIRQETQCF. DNA for the CDR3: TGTGCCAGCAGCCACCCTAGAGGGCACATAAGGCAAGAGACCCAGTGCTTC. Full variable domain (rest looked up from reference TRBV3-1 and TRBJ2-4): DTAVSQTPKYLVTQMGNDKSIKCEQNLGHDTMYWYKQDSKKFLKIMFSYNNKELIINETVPNRFSPKSPDKAHLNLHINSLELGDSAVYFCASSHPRGHIRQETQCFGAGTRLSVL.

This clonotype was observed at least ten times. The chain couples TRBV4-2 to TRBJ1-1; 10 bases fit TRBD1. Germline V gives CDR1 LGHNA, CDR2 YNFKEQ. The CDR3 spans 15 residues. The V gene end was trimmed by 4 bases and the J gene end by 2 bases; junction bases not matched to a gene: 4. CDR3 nucleotides: TGTGCCAGCAGCCCGAAGACAGGGGGCAACACTGAAGCTTTCTTT. Its protein product is CASSPKTGGNTEAFF.

This clonotype was recorded many times. The chain employs TRBV5-1 and TRBJ1-1, with D possibly TRBD1 on 6 matching bases. Germline V lookup: CDR1 SGHRS, CDR2 YFSETQ. Between the trimmed V and J ends, which lost 0 bases and 3 bases, there was a span of 9 bases. This CDR3 is 14 amino acids long. CDR3 sequence (DNA): TGCGCCAGCAGCTTGGAGGCAGGGGACACTGAAGCTTTCTTT. Its translation: CASSLEAGDTEAFF.

This clonotype was counted at least ten times. J is TRBJ1-2 and V is TRBV19, with 11 positions matching TRBD1. From germline, CDR1 is LNHDA and CDR2 SQIVND (reference sequence). Trimming removed 7 bases from V and 6 bases from J; junction bases left unmatched: 7. This CDR3 contains 14 residues. The CDR3: CASTFWTGGDGYTF. The CDR3 DNA reads TGTGCCAGTACCTTCTGGACAGGGGGCGATGGCTACACCTTC.

This clonotype occurred many times. Germline and junction disagree at one end, which may indicate a read error. V gene TRBV6-6 combines with J gene TRBJ1-2, with no clear D. The germline V gene encodes CDR1 MNHNY and CDR2 SVGAGI (reference sequence). This CDR3 comprises 17 residues. CDR3 coding DNA: TGTGCCAGCAGTATGGTCATAGGTGGGAGAAAGACCTATGGCTACATCTTC. The encoded protein is CASSMVIGGRKTYGYIF.

Comment on this clonotype: This could be a read error, since a much larger clone is one nucleotide away. V gene TRBV3-1 combines with J gene TRBJ2-2; D uncertain. The V end lost 5 bases, the J end lost 5 bases, and 24 bases lay between the germline ends. This CDR3 contains 18 residues. The germline gives CDR1 LGHDT, CDR2 YNNKEL (reference sequence). CDR3 nucleotides: TGTGCCAGCAGCAGTCACACTCCCATTTCAGTCTTGACCGGGGAGCTGTTTTTT. This translates into CASSSHTPISVLTGELFF. Complete variable domain (other parts from reference TRBV3-1 and TRBJ2-2): DTAVSQTPKYLVTQMGNDKSIKCEQNLGHDTMYWYKQDSKKFLKIMFSYNNKELIINETVPNRFSPKSPDKAHLNLHINSLELGDSAVYFCASSSHTPISVLTGELFFGEGSRLTVL.

This clonotype occurred a few times. The chain is built from TRBV9 and TRBJ2-5; 8 bases line up with TRBD2. Per germline, CDR1 SGDLS and CDR2 YYNGEE. The CDR3 runs 16 residues. V lost 0 bases and J lost 5; bases outside the gene matches: 9. As DNA, the CDR3 is TGTGCCAGCAGCGTAGATCCCAGGACTAGCTGGGAGACCCAGTACTTC. It codes for CASSVDPRTSWETQYF.

Regarding this clonotype: A clone one base away is much larger, so this may be a read error. The conserved closing phenylalanine or tryptophan is absent in this CDR3, likely reflecting a read error. The V and J genes are TRBV14 and TRBJ2-6; no firm D call. Trimming left V 3 bases short and J 4 bases short, with 4 bases between. Germline CDR1 and CDR2: SGHDN and FVKESK. CDR3 length: 13 amino acids. CDR3 in DNA: TGTGCCAGCAGCCACACAGGGGCCAACGTCCTGACTTCC. Its protein is CASSHTGANVLTS.

Comments on this clonotype: Given a much more abundant clone one base away, this may be a read error. The chain recombines TRBV5-6 with TRBJ2-7; D might be TRBD1 or TRBD2, each matching 5 bases. This CDR3 spans 11 amino acids. The germline CDR1 and CDR2 sequences are SGHDT and YYEEEE. CDR3 sequence (DNA): TGTGCCAGCAGCTCCGGGACCCAGTGGGAATTC. The encoded protein is CASSSGTQWEF.

This sequence joins TRBV20-1 and TRBJ2-1; TRBD2 might be the D (6 bases). The germline gives CDR1 DFQATT, CDR2 SNEGSKA (reference sequence). Between the trimmed V and J ends, which lost 1 base and 9 bases, there was a span of 10 bases. The CDR3 is 12 amino acids. Here the CDR3 DNA reads TGCAGTGCTAGAGGGGAGGTCCGTGAGCAGTTCTTC. It specifies CSARGEVREQFF.

This clonotype was counted at least ten times. This sequence joins TRBV6-5 and TRBJ2-7, with D perhaps matching TRBD1 (6 bases). Per the germline V gene, CDR1 is MNHEY and CDR2 is SVGAGI. Trimming left V 6 bases short and J 2 bases short, with 11 bases between. This CDR3 spans 13 amino acids. The CDR3 region has the DNA TGTGCCAGCAGCCCCGGGGACACCTACGAGCAGTACTTC. Its protein is CASSPGDTYEQYF.

Regarding this clonotype: With a much larger clone just one base away, this may be a read error. The chain couples TRBV7-9 to TRBJ1-2; the D is unclear. The V gene's germline CDR1 is SEHNR and CDR2 FQNEAQ (reference sequence). CDR3 length: 17 residues. With 5 bases removed from V and 4 bases from J, the gap between germline ends came to 23 bases. CDR3 loop: CASSNASYHGKTYGYTF. CDR3 nucleotides: TGTGCCAGCAGCAATGCATCATACCATGGAAAGACCTATGGCTACACCTTC.

Remarks on this clonotype: A read error is possible here, since a much larger clone lies one base away. The V and J genes are TRBV2 and TRBJ1-5; D uncertain. Germline V lookup: CDR1 SNHLY, CDR2 FYNNEI. The V and J ends lost 8 bases and 2 bases respectively, with 10 bases between them. This CDR3 is 13 amino acids long. The DNA for the CDR3 is TGTGCCAGCTGTCACGATGGCAATCAGCCCCAGCATTTT. This translates into CASCHDGNQPQHF.

This clonotype was picked up many times. This sequence joins TRBV20-1 and TRBJ1-5, with D possibly matching TRBD1 (6 bases). CDR3 length: 15 amino acids. The V gene lost 1 base and the J gene lost 4 bases, with 14 bases spanning the gap. CDR1 DFQATT and CDR2 SNEGSKA come from the germline V gene (reference sequence). CDR3 DNA sequence: TGCAGTGCTAGAGGCACTACAGGGACTAATCAGCCCCAGCATTTT. Translating gives CSARGTTGTNQPQHF.

This chain joins TRBV5-6 and TRBJ1-2; unclear D gene. This CDR3 comprises 16 residues. Per the germline V gene, CDR1 is SGHDT and CDR2 is YYEEEE. V gave up 7 bases and J gave up 4 bases, with 23 bases separating them. The CDR3 here is CASLRRNSRKTYGYTF. The CDR3 coding sequence is TGTGCCAGCTTACGTCGCAATAGTCGAAAGACCTATGGCTACACCTTC.

As regards this clonotype: This could be a read error, since a much larger clone is one nucleotide away. It is unclear where the CDR3 begins or ends on the DNA, so no DNA is shown, and the CDR3 is as TCRdb lists it. The chain uses TRBV29-1 and TRBJ2-5; the D call TRBD2 from the table was never checked on the DNA. The CDR3 is 11 amino acids long, termini counted. From germline, CDR1 is SQVTM and CDR2 ANQGSEA. The CDR3 reads CSVGEGNERYF.

This sequence joins TRBV19 and TRBJ2-3; 10 bases agree with TRBD2. Germline trimming cut 5 bases from V and 5 bases from J; bases unmatched to any gene: 19. The V gene's germline CDR1 is LNHDA and CDR2 SQIVND (reference sequence). CDR3 length equals 19 residues. CDR3 sequence reads: CASSPAGGGLAGAEDTQYF. CDR3 bases: TGTGCCAGTAGTCCCGCGGGGGGGGGGCTAGCGGGAGCGGAAGATACGCAGTATTTT.

This clonotype was observed a few times. The chain is built from TRBV5-1 and TRBJ1-2; D is ambiguous. V was shortened by 5 bases and J by 4 bases, with 21 bases between the two germline ends. The germline gives CDR1 SGHRS, CDR2 YFSETQ. The CDR3 has 16 residues. This CDR3 is CASSRGSVRKTYGYTF. CDR3 bases: TGCGCCAGCAGTCGGGGATCGGTTCGAAAGACCTATGGCTACACCTTC.

This clonotype was detected only once. Given a much more abundant clone one base away, this may be a read error. The CDR3 region is CASSPPSGTNNEKFF. The CDR3 coding sequence is TGTGCCAGCAGCCCACCTAGCGGGACCAACAATGAGAAGTTCTTC. The rearrangement links TRBV7-6 to TRBJ2-1, with 9 positions matching TRBD2. CDR3 length equals 15 residues. The germline V gene encodes CDR1 SGHVS and CDR2 FNYEAQ.